This T cell receptor (beta chain) was recovered during a study of blood T cell repertoires in COVID-19. On the study more broadly: Both acute and convalescent COVID-19 samples were obtained from the United States, Italy and Spain.

Only in-frame clones appear in the TCRdb table, and some are missing; sequencing was by immunoSEQ multiplex PCR. The repertoire holds about 230,000 clones, with around 83% as singletons. The CDR3 totals 17 residues. The sequenced material came from peripheral blood. This sequence was found in a man aged 35-49 years who had recovered from COVID-19. The V call is TRBV21-1, the J call TRBJ2-3; the table's D gene call, TRBD2, was not cross checked with the DNA. TRBV21-1 is noted as a pseudogene. CDR3 amino acids: CASSKGAGRKITDTQYF. CDR3 DNA sequence: TGTGCCAGCAGCAAAGGGGCGGGACGGAAAATCACAGATACGCAGTATTTT.